This TCR beta chain stems from a study of shared clonotypes between healthy human individuals. Germline lookup yields CDR1 SGHAT and CDR2 FQNNGV. V dropped 5 bases and J dropped 3; count of bases not matched to a gene: 6. This CDR3 comprises 14 residues. This table comes from immunoSEQ multiplex PCR, and its TCRdb copy is limited to in-frame clones, with some not included. The sample lists 1.4 million or so clones, approximately 98.5% occurring once. Sequences were obtained from naive CD4+ T cells sorted from blood. Specified subset: CD45RA+ positively selected. V gene TRBV11-2 combines with J gene TRBJ1-2; TRBD1 matches 7 bases. The receptor was isolated from a man in his thirties or forties in good health. The CDR3 region is CASSVGTVDYGYTF. The CDR3 DNA follows: TGTGCCAGCAGCGTCGGGACAGTAGACTATGGCTACACCTTC.